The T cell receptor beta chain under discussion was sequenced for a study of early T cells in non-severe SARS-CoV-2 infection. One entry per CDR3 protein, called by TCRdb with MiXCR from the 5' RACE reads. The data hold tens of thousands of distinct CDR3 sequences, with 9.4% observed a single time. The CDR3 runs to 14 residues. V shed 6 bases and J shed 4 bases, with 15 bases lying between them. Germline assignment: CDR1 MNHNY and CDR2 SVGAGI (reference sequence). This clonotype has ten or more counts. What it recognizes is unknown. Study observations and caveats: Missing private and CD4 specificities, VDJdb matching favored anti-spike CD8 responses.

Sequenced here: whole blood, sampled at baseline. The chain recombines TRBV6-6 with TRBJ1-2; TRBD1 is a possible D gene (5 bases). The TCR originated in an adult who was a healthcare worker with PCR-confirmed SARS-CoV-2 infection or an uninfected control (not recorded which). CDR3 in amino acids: CASSPGPDSYGYTF. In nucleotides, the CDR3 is TGTGCCAGCAGCCCGGGGCCCGACAGCTATGGCTACACCTTC.